One sample yielded the 13 T cell receptor beta chains listed below, sequenced in a study of a mutant IDH1 vaccine in newly diagnosed glioma. Sequencing used immunoSEQ multiplex PCR; TCRdb keeps in-frame clones, though not all of them. The sample includes under 40,000 clones, about 82% of them seen just once. Time point given: week 35, safety follow-up. Topical imiquimod accompanied each vaccine dose, which consisted of 300 ug of mutant IDH1 20-mer peptide. Their antigens are not known. The source material was PBMCs, sampled from a glioma patient whose treatment included an IDH1 peptide vaccine. Receptor source: a man in his forties with glioma. Some clones in this sample may be carry-over from other donors' samples.

The chain recombines TRBV30 with TRBJ2-2; D not resolved. Germline lookup yields CDR1 GTSNPN and CDR2 SVGIG (reference sequence). The V end lost 0 bases, the J end lost 13 bases, and 15 bases lay between the germline ends. The CDR3 length is 13 residues. DNA of the CDR3: TGTGCCTGGAGTGTACAACTGTCCGTGGGGCTGTTTTTT. It specifies CAWSVQLSVGLFF.

The chain is built from TRBV6-5 and TRBJ2-5; D is possibly TRBD1 (5 bases). V was cut by 6 bases and J by 4 bases, with 15 bases left in between. There are 14 residues in the CDR3. In germline, CDR1 is MNHEY, CDR2 SVGAGI. In nucleotides, the CDR3 is TGTGCCAGCAGCCAGGGCAGGGCGGTAGAGACCCAGTACTTC. It is translated as CASSQGRAVETQYF.

This clone was recorded only once. The rearrangement links TRBV7-2 to TRBJ1-5, with TRBD1 as a possible D gene (6 bases). Germline V gives CDR1 SGHTA, CDR2 FQGNSA. Trimming took off 2 bases at V and 5 bases at J, with 16 bases between the two ends. There are 16 residues in the CDR3. The CDR3 DNA reads as TGTGCCAGCAGCTTAAAGGGGGGAACTGAATATCAGCCCCAGCATTTT. Translating gives CASSLKGGTEYQPQHF.

This chain uses TRBV7-8 with TRBJ2-3, with TRBD2 matching 14 bases. The CDR3 sequence is 16 residues long. Germline V gives CDR1 SGHVS, CDR2 FQNEAQ. Trimming cost V 2 bases and J 5 bases; bases outside gene matches: 3. CDR3 nucleotides: TGTGCCAGCAGCTTACGGACTAGCGGGGGGTTAGATACGCAGTATTTT. Encoded protein: CASSLRTSGGLDTQYF.

The genes are TRBV18 and TRBJ1-1; no clear D. V lost 4 bases to trimming and J lost 0 bases, with 6 bases between them. Germline CDR1 and CDR2: KGHSH and LQKENI. The CDR3 runs 13 residues. The CDR3 here is CASSRDVNTEAFF. CDR3 nucleotide sequence: TGTGCCAGCTCACGCGACGTGAACACTGAAGCTTTCTTT.

This clone showed up just once. The chain links TRBV28 to TRBJ2-2; D unresolved. CDR3 length: 15 amino acids. Trimming removed 3 bases at V and 6 bases at J, with 14 bases between. Germline CDR1 reads MDHEN; CDR2 reads SYDVKM. The CDR3 protein is CASSLSGYRAGELFF. CDR3 DNA: TGTGCCAGCAGTTTGTCAGGCTATAGGGCCGGGGAGCTGTTTTTT.

J is TRBJ1-3 and V is TRBV5-1; D ambiguous. CDR3 size: 16 residues. V lost 4 bases and J lost 0, with 14 bases in between. CDR1 is SGHRS, CDR2 YFSETQ, per germline. The CDR3: CASSPAWESSGNTIYF. As DNA, the CDR3 is TGCGCCAGCAGCCCTGCTTGGGAGTCCTCTGGAAACACCATATATTTT.

This chain's CDR3 is CASSLAGATNEKLFF. CDR3 nucleotides: TGCGCCAGCAGCTTGGCTGGAGCAACTAATGAAAAACTGTTTTTT. The chain carries TRBV5-1 and TRBJ1-4, with D unresolved. Germline loops: CDR1 SGHRS, CDR2 YFSETQ. The CDR3 has 15 amino acids. V shed 0 bases and J shed 0 bases, with 6 bases lying between them.

The chain links TRBV19 to TRBJ1-4; D is unresolved. V was trimmed by 1 base and J by 8 bases, leaving 8 bases between them. The CDR3 sequence is 13 residues long. Germline V gene lookup returns CDR1 LNHDA and CDR2 SQIVND (reference sequence). DNA for the CDR3: TGTGCCAGTAGTATAGGGGCCTACGAAAAACTGTTTTTT. Amino acids: CASSIGAYEKLFF.

The J gene is TRBJ2-5, the V gene TRBV11-2; D assignment may be TRBD1 or TRBD2 (5 bases each). Germline V gene lookup returns CDR1 SGHAT and CDR2 FQNNGV. The V end was cut by 1 base, the J end by 3 bases, with 12 bases between. The CDR3 extends over 15 amino acids. For the CDR3, the DNA is TGTGCCAGCAGCTTAGGAGGGTGGGGCGAAGAGACCCAGTACTTC. Protein sequence: CASSLGGWGEETQYF.

V usage is TRBV19 and J usage is TRBJ1-2; D remains unclear. This CDR3 region has 13 residues. Germline V CDR1 and CDR2: LNHDA, SQIVND (reference sequence). Between the trimmed V and J ends, which lost 2 bases and 4 bases, there was a span of 8 bases. CDR3 DNA sequence: TGTGCCAGTAGTATAAAACTGTCCTATGGCTACACCTTC. Protein sequence: CASSIKLSYGYTF.

This sequence joins TRBV9 and TRBJ2-7; 10 bases match TRBD1. From germline, CDR1 is SGDLS and CDR2 YYNGEE. Trimming took 4 bases from V and 4 from J; bases not matched to a gene: 11. The CDR3 loop spans 16 amino acids. Here the CDR3 reads CASSPRSGTGAYEQYF. CDR3 bases: TGTGCCAGCAGCCCTCGCTCCGGGACAGGGGCGTACGAGCAGTACTTC.

V usage is TRBV6-5 and J usage is TRBJ2-7; D is possibly TRBD1 or TRBD2 (5 bases each). Trimming took off 6 bases at V and 4 bases at J, with 16 bases between the two ends. This CDR3 is 14 amino acids long. From germline, CDR1 is MNHEY and CDR2 SVGAGI. CDR3 in DNA: TGTGCCAGCAGCCCTCGAGAGGGGCGGTACGAGCAGTACTTC. Amino acid sequence: CASSPREGRYEQYF.